The clone carrying this T cell receptor (beta chain) appeared many times. Its cognate antigen is unknown. The sample originates from a study of T cells after yellow fever vaccination. Study observations and caveats: Faster peaking, at day 5 versus 15, marked a secondary response that was weaker. Post-booster reappearance was seen for most primary-vaccination clones (roughly 96% CD4, 85% to 90% CD8).

Germline V gene sequence: CDR1 DFQATT, CDR2 SNEGSKA (reference sequence). The CDR3 covers 11 residues. A process of 5'RACE template switching, which added a universal primer site and UMIs, was used to make TCR cDNA. MiXCR, run by TCRdb on the 5' RACE reads, gives a single entry per CDR3 protein. The sample has under 150,000 distinct CDR3 sequences, 7% to 9% seen once. The sequence came from a man aged 25 to 45 who received the YFV17D yellow fever vaccine. Specimen: CD4+ T cells sorted from PBMCs, collected 5 days after the yellow fever booster vaccination. J is TRBJ1-1 and V is TRBV20-1; the D gene is possibly TRBD1 (6 bases). The CDR3 loop is CSGEGGTEAFF. The CDR3 bases are TGCAGCGGAGAGGGGGGAACTGAAGCTTTCTTT.